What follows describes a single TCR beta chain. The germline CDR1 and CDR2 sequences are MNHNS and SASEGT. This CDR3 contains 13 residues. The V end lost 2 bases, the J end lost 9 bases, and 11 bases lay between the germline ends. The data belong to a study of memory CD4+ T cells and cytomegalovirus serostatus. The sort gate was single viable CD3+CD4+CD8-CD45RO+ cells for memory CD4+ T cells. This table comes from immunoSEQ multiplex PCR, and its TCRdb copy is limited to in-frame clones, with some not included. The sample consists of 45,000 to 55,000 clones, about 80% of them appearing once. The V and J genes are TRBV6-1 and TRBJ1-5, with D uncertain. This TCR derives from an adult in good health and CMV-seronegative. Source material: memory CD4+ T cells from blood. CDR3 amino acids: CASSEQISRPQHF. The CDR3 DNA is TGTGCCAGCAGTGAACAAATCTCGAGGCCCCAGCATTTT.